This TCR beta chain is drawn from a study of beta chain features in type 1 diabetes. V was shortened by 0 bases and J by 6 bases, with 6 bases between the two germline ends. Germline V lookup: CDR1 SGDLS, CDR2 YYNGEE. The CDR3 length is 13 residues. Reverse transcription of all isolated RNA meant that expressed TCRB transcripts were sequenced. Measured with immunoSEQ multiplex PCR; TCRdb has only the in-frame clones, and not every one. The profile shows fewer than 300,000 clones, approximately 11% of them singletons. Study findings and constraints: Patients' naive, central memory and Treg TCRB repertoires seemed closer to one another than those of healthy donors. For Type 1 diabetes patients, all four CD4+ subsets carried TCRB CDR3s that were moderately but significantly shorter. Insertions at VDJ junctions were less frequent in type 1 diabetes patients. These patients also deleted more nucleotides at the same junctions.

Sorting based on CD45RO/CCR7/CD25/CD127/CD95/CD27 separated CD4+ naive, central memory, regulatory and stem cell-like memory cells. Details on this clone: Its antigen is as yet unknown.

The TCR comes from a man aged 25-40 years with type 1 diabetes. The sequenced sample was naive CD4+ T cells from blood. The chain carries TRBV9 and TRBJ2-2, with a tentative D call TRBD2 (6 bases). The CDR3 protein is CASSVASAGELFF. CDR3 nucleotides: TGTGCCAGCAGCGTAGCTAGCGCCGGGGAGCTGTTTTTT.